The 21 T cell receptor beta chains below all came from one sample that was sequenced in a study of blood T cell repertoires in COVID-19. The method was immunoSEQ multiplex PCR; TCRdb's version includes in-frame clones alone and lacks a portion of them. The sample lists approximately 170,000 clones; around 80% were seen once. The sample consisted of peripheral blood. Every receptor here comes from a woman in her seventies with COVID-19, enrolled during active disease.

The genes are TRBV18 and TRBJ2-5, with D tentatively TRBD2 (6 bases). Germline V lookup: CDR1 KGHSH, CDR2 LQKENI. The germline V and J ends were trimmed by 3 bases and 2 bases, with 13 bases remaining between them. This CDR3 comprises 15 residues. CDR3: CASSPLRGSQETQYF. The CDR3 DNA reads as TGTGCCAGCTCACCCCTTCGGGGGTCGCAAGAGACCCAGTACTTC.

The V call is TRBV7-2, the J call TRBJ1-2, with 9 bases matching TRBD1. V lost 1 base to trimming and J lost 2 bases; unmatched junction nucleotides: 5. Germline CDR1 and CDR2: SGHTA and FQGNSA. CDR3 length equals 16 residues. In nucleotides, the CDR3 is TGTGCCAGCAGCTTAGAAGCGACAGGGGGAAACTATGGCTACACCTTC. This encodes CASSLEATGGNYGYTF.

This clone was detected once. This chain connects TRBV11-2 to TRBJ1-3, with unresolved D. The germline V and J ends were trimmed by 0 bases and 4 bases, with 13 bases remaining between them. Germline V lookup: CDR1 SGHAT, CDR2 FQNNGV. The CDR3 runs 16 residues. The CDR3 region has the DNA TGTGCCAGCAGCTTAGAGGGCCAGTCGAGAGGAAACACCATATATTTT. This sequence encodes CASSLEGQSRGNTIYF.

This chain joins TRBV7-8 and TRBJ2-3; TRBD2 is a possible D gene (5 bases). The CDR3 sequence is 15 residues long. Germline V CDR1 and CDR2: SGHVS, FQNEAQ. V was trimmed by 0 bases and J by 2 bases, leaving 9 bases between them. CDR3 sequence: CASSLAGANTDTQYF. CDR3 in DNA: TGTGCCAGCAGCTTAGCGGGAGCGAACACAGATACGCAGTATTTT.

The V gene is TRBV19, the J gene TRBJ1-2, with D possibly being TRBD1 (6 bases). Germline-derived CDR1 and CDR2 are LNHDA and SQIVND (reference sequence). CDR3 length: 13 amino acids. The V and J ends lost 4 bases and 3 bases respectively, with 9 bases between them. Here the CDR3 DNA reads TGTGCCAGTAGTACCAGGGGTGACTATGGCTACACCTTC. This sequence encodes CASSTRGDYGYTF.

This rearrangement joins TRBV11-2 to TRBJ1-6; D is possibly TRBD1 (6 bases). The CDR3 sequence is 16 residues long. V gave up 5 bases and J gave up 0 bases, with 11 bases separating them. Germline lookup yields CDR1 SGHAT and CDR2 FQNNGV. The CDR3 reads CASSAQGRSYNSPLHF. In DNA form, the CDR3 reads TGTGCCAGCAGCGCACAGGGACGCTCCTATAATTCACCCCTCCACTTT.

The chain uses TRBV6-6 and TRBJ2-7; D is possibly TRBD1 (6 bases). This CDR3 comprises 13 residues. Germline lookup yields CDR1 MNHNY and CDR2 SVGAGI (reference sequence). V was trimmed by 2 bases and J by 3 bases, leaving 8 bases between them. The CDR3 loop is CASSYPDSYEQYF. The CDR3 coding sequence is TGTGCCAGCAGTTACCCGGACAGCTACGAGCAGTACTTC.

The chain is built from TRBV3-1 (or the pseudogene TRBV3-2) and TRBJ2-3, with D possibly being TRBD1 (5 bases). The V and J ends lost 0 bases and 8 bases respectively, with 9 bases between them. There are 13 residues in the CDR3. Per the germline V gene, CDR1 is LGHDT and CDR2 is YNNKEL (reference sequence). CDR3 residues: CASSQDLRGTQYF. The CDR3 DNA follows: TGTGCCAGCAGCCAAGATCTAAGGGGTACGCAGTATTTT.

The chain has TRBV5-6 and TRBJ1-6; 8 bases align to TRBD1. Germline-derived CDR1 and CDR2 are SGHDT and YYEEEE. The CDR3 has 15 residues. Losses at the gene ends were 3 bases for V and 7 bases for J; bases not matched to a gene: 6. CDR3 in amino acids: CASSSETGDNSPLHF. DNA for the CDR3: TGTGCCAGCAGCTCGGAGACAGGGGACAATTCACCCCTCCACTTT.

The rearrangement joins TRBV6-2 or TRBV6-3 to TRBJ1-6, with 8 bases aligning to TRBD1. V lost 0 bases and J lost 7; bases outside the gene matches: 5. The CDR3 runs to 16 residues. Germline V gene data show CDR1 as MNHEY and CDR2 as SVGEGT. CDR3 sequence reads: CASSYSTGVSNSPLHF. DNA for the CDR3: TGTGCCAGCAGTTACTCGACAGGGGTTTCCAATTCACCCCTCCACTTT.

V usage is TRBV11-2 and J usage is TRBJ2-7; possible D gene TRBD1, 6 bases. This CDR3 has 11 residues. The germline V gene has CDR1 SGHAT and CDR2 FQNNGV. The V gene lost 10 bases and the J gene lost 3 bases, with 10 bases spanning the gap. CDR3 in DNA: TGTGCCACAGGGGCCGGCTACGAGCAGTACTTC. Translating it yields CATGAGYEQYF.

The CDR3 region is CSVAGTGIGYTF. CDR3 DNA sequence: TGCAGCGTTGCCGGGACAGGGATAGGCTACACCTTC. The genes are TRBV29-1 and TRBJ1-2; 9 bases fit TRBD1. Germline V gene data show CDR1 as SQVTM and CDR2 as ANQGSEA. The junction had 5 bases not matched to a gene; V was cut back by 4 bases and J by 8 bases. This CDR3 is 12 amino acids long.

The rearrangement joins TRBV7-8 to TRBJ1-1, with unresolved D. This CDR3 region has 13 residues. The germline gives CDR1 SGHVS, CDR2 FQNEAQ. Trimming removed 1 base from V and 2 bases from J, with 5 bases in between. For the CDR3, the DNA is TGTGCCAGCAGCTTAGTTCGTAACACTGAAGCTTTCTTT. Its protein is CASSLVRNTEAFF.

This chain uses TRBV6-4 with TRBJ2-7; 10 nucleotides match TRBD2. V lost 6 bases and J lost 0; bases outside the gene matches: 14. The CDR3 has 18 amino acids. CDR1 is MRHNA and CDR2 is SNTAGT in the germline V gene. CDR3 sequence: CASSVPGLAYRSSYEQYV. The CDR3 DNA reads TGTGCCAGCAGCGTACCGGGACTAGCGTACCGAAGCTCCTACGAGCAGTACGTC.

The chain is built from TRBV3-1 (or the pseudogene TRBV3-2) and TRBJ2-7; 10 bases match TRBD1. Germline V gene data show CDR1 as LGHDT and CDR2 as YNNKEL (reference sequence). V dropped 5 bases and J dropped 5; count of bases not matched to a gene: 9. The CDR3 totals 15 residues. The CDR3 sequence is CASSDPTGGDHEQYF. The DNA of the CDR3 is TGTGCCAGCAGCGACCCGACAGGGGGCGACCACGAGCAGTACTTC.

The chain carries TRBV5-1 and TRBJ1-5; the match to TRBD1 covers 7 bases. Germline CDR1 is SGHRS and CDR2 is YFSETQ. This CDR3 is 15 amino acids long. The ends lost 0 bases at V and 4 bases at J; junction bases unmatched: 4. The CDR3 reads CASSLGDSLNQPQHF. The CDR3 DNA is TGCGCCAGCAGCTTGGGGGACAGTCTGAATCAGCCCCAGCATTTT.

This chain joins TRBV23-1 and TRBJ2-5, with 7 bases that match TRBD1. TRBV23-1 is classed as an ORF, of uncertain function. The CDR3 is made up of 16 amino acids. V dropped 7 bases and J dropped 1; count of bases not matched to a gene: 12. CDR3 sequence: CASTWSGTVIQETQYF. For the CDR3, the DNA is TGCGCCAGCACCTGGTCCGGGACAGTGATCCAAGAGACCCAGTACTTC.

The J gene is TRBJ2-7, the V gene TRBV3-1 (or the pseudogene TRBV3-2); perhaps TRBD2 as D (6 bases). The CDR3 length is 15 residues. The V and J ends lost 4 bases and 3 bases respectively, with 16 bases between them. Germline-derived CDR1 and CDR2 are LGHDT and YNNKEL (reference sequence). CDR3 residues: CASSLKKGRDYEQYF. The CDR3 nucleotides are TGTGCCAGCAGCCTCAAGAAGGGGCGGGACTACGAGCAGTACTTC.

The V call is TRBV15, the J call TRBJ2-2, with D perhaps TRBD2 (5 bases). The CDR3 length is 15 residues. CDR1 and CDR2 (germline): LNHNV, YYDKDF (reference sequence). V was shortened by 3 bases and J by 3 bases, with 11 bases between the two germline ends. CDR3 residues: CATSSGLWDTGELFF. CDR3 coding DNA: TGTGCCACCAGCAGCGGACTCTGGGACACCGGGGAGCTGTTTTTT.

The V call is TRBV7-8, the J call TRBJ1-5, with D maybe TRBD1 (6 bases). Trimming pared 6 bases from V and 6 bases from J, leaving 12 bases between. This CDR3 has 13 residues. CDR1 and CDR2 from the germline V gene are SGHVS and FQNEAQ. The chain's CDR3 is CASSYRVGQPQHF. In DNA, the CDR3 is TGTGCCAGCAGTTACAGGGTTGGTCAGCCCCAGCATTTT. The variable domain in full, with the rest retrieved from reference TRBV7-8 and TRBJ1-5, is GAGVSQSPRYKVAKRGQDVALRCDPISGHVSLFWYQQALGQGPEFLTYFQNEAQLDKSGLPSDRFFAERPEGSVSTLKIQRTQQEDSAVYLCASSYRVGQPQHFGDGTRLSIL.

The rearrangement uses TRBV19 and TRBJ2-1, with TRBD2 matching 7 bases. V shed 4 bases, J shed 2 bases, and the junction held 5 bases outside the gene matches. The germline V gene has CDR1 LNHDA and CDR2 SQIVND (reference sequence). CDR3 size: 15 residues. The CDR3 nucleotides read TGTGCCAGTAGTACCACTAGCGCTGCCTACAATGAGCAGTTCTTC. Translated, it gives CASSTTSAAYNEQFF.